This TCR beta chain was obtained from a study of cytomegalovirus exposure and HLA in healthy donors. PCR employed 60 Vbeta and 13 Jbeta primers. In the study's own analysis: Later, 75 million to 100 million unique TCR beta chains were counted in an analysis, and about 12 million of them were shared. Profiling relied on immunoSEQ multiplex PCR, and the TCRdb table lists in-frame clones only, not all of them. V and J calls and clone size are as listed in that table; D and trimming were resolved from the DNA. The sample has about 130,000 clones; about 76% are singletons. The V gene's germline CDR1 is SEHNR and CDR2 FQNEAQ (reference sequence). CDR3 length equals 15 residues. Trimming cost V 1 base and J 7 bases, with 16 bases left between them. About this clone: Antigen specificity is unknown.

Broader study findings: Across donors, sequencing depth was assumed by presence/absence analyses to be roughly uniform. An observed cluster of highly shared sequence variants was recorded as a likely sequencing artifact. Earlier findings revealed that most TCR beta V segments proved productive either about 90% or about 30% of the time.

The sample taken for sequencing was PBMCs. The TCR comes from a man aged 18 to 29 in good health and CMV-seronegative. The chain carries TRBV7-9 and TRBJ1-2, with D unresolved. CDR3 protein: CASSLVSPAARGYTF. CDR3 bases: TGTGCCAGCAGCTTAGTGTCCCCCGCAGCGCGTGGCTACACCTTC.